The next 24 T cell receptor beta chains were all read from a single sample in a study of cytomegalovirus exposure and HLA in healthy donors. The study ran its PCR with 60 Vbeta and 13 Jbeta primers. Profiling relied on immunoSEQ multiplex PCR, and the TCRdb table lists in-frame clones only, not all of them. The sample shows 150,000 to 200,000 clones, 65% to 90% of them seen only once. Sequencing was performed on PBMCs. The receptors derive from a man aged 50 to 60 in good health and CMV-seropositive.

The chain combines TRBV5-6 with TRBJ2-3; 9 bases are a match to TRBD1. CDR3 length: 15 residues. CDR1 and CDR2 (germline): SGHDT, YYEEEE. V trimming: 4 bases; J trimming: 4 bases; junction bases outside the gene matches: 7. The CDR3 nucleotides read TGTGCCAGCAGCACAAGGGACAGGGAGGCAGATACGCAGTATTTT. Its translation: CASSTRDREADTQYF.

The chain is built from TRBV5-1 and TRBJ1-3; 8 bases match TRBD1. Germline V CDR1 and CDR2: SGHRS, YFSETQ. The CDR3 extends over 15 amino acids. The trim removed 0 bases at V and 4 bases at J, leaving 3 bases unmatched. The CDR3 DNA is TGCGCCAGCAGCTTGGACAGGGGGAGAGGAAACACCATATATTTT. It is translated as CASSLDRGRGNTIYF.

This clone was seen just once. For the CDR3, the DNA is TGTGCCAGCAGCTTGACAGGGTCCTACGAGCAGTACGTC. It is translated as CASSLTGSYEQYV. The chain couples TRBV13 to TRBJ2-7, with 7 bases identical to TRBD1. CDR3 length equals 13 residues. Germline V gene lookup returns CDR1 PRHDT and CDR2 FYEKMQ (reference sequence). Losses at the gene ends were 3 bases for V and 1 base for J; bases not matched to a gene: 0.

V is TRBV5-1 and J is TRBJ2-3, with no clear D. The CDR3 length is 13 residues. CDR1 is SGHRS, CDR2 YFSETQ, per germline. Trimming left V 4 bases short and J 2 bases short, with 8 bases between. The CDR3 here is CASSPSFTDTQYF. CDR3 nucleotide sequence: TGCGCCAGCAGCCCCTCTTTCACAGATACGCAGTATTTT.

The rearrangement joins TRBV11-3 to TRBJ2-2; weak D call: TRBD1 (5 bases). The CDR3 has 17 residues. The V gene's germline CDR1 is SGHNT and CDR2 YENEEA. With 4 bases removed from V and 0 bases from J, the gap between germline ends came to 15 bases. The CDR3 DNA reads as TGTGCCAGCAGCTCACCCAGGGCAGAAGCGAACACCGGGGAGCTGTTTTTT. This translates into CASSSPRAEANTGELFF.

The V gene is TRBV11-2, the J gene TRBJ2-3; 7 bases are shared with TRBD2. The length of the CDR3 is 15 residues. The germline CDR1 and CDR2 sequences are SGHAT and FQNNGV. V shed 5 bases, J shed 2 bases, and the junction held 7 bases outside the gene matches. DNA for the CDR3: TGTGCCAGCAGCACTCGACTAGCCCTCACAGATACGCAGTATTTT. Amino acids: CASSTRLALTDTQYF.

This chain uses TRBV6-1 with TRBJ2-7; D might be TRBD2 (5 bases). V dropped 2 bases and J dropped 7 bases, with 12 bases sitting between them. The CDR3 is 13 residues long. Germline loops: CDR1 MNHNS, CDR2 SASEGT. The DNA for the CDR3 is TGTGCCAGCAGTGAAACCGGGATTTGGGAGCAGTACGTC. Translated, it gives CASSETGIWEQYV.

V is TRBV5-6 and J is TRBJ1-2, with 11 nucleotides matching TRBD1. The V and J ends lost 5 bases and 3 bases, in that order; junction bases with no gene match: 12. This CDR3 has 17 amino acids. Germline CDR1 and CDR2: SGHDT and YYEEEE. The CDR3 loop reads CASRRPGQGGDHYGYTF. CDR3 in DNA: TGTGCCAGCAGACGACCGGGACAGGGGGGCGATCACTATGGCTACACCTTC.

V and J are TRBV4-1 and TRBJ1-6, with D tentatively TRBD1 (5 bases). The ends were cut back, 0 bases at V and 0 bases at J, with 15 bases in the middle. Germline loops: CDR1 MGHRA, CDR2 YSYEKL. This CDR3 contains 19 residues. The CDR3 DNA reads TGCGCCAGCAGCCAAGATCTCCAGGGAAGGACCTCCTATAATTCACCCCTCCACTTT. Protein sequence: CASSQDLQGRTSYNSPLHF.

This chain joins TRBV10-1 and TRBJ2-1, with TRBD2 matching 14 bases. The germline gives CDR1 WNHNN, CDR2 SYGVQD (reference sequence). Losses at the gene ends were 4 bases for V and 6 bases for J; bases not matched to a gene: 11. The CDR3 covers 18 residues. DNA for the CDR3: TGCGCCAGCAGTGGGCCCCGACTAGCGGGAGGGCCCTTCAATGAGCAGTTCTTC. The encoded protein is CASSGPRLAGGPFNEQFF.

This rearrangement joins TRBV29-1 to TRBJ2-2, with 13 bases matching TRBD2. Germline assignment: CDR1 SQVTM and CDR2 ANQGSEA. J was trimmed by 4 bases and V by 1 base; bases with no gene match: 3. This CDR3 comprises 16 residues. The CDR3 region has the DNA TGCAGCGTTGAAGGTACTAGCGGGAGGGCCACCGGGGAGCTGTTTTTT. It is translated as CSVEGTSGRATGELFF.

The chain links TRBV4-1 to TRBJ1-5; D is perhaps TRBD1 (6 bases). Trimming took off 3 bases at V and 6 bases at J, with 12 bases between the two ends. CDR1 and CDR2 (germline): MGHRA, YSYEKL. The length of the CDR3 is 14 residues. DNA of the CDR3: TGCGCCAGCAGCCAGACAGGTTCTAGTCAGCCCCAGCATTTT. Translating gives CASSQTGSSQPQHF.

V and J are TRBV6-1 and TRBJ1-2; perhaps TRBD1 as D (6 bases). In germline, CDR1 is MNHNS, CDR2 SASEGT. V was pared by 5 bases and J by 3 bases, with 10 bases between. CDR3 length equals 13 residues. The CDR3 loop reads CASSNRVYYGYTF. Written as DNA, the CDR3 is TGTGCCAGCAGTAACAGGGTTTACTATGGCTACACCTTC.

V usage is TRBV29-1 and J usage is TRBJ1-2; D is possibly TRBD1 (6 bases). Trimming stripped 7 bases from V and 4 bases from J, with 13 bases between. Germline V lookup: CDR1 SQVTM, CDR2 ANQGSEA. The length of the CDR3 is 12 residues. DNA for the CDR3: TGCAGCGGGGGGGGCAATGGCTATGGCTACACCTTC. Translating it yields CSGGGNGYGYTF.

V and J are TRBV6-5 and TRBJ1-1; D remains unclear. V was trimmed by 10 bases and J by 4 bases, leaving 13 bases between them. The CDR3 consists of 12 residues. Per the germline V gene, CDR1 is MNHEY and CDR2 is SVGAGI. The CDR3 coding sequence is TGTGCCACCGTGTCGGGGAGCACTGAAGCTTTCTTT. The encoded protein is CATVSGSTEAFF.

The chain employs TRBV5-1 and TRBJ1-1; a weak D match, TRBD1 (5 bases). Germline CDR1 and CDR2: SGHRS and YFSETQ. The CDR3 runs to 15 residues. V shed 2 bases and J shed 0 bases, with 11 bases lying between them. The CDR3 DNA is TGCGCCAGCAGCTTAAACCCCAGGGTGAACACTGAAGCTTTCTTT. Encoded protein: CASSLNPRVNTEAFF.

This rearrangement joins TRBV30 to TRBJ1-5; 9 positions agree with TRBD1. Trimming removed 3 bases from V and 5 bases from J; junction bases left unmatched: 2. The CDR3 sequence is 13 residues long. Germline CDR1 reads GTSNPN; CDR2 reads SVGIG (reference sequence). The CDR3 nucleotides are TGTGCCTGGAGAACAGGGGGCGATCAGCCCCAGCATTTT. Residues: CAWRTGGDQPQHF.

The chain links TRBV9 to TRBJ2-7; TRBD2 matches 8 bases. The V and J ends lost 0 bases and 4 bases, in that order; junction bases with no gene match: 6. Germline CDR1 and CDR2: SGDLS and YYNGEE. The CDR3 covers 15 residues. CDR3 coding DNA: TGTGCCAGCAGCGTAGAGGCGGGGGGTTCGTACGAGCAGTACTTC. Residues: CASSVEAGGSYEQYF.

V gene TRBV19 combines with J gene TRBJ1-6; D call uncertain. From germline, CDR1 is LNHDA and CDR2 SQIVND (reference sequence). The V end was cut by 1 base, the J end by 9 bases, with 16 bases between. The CDR3 length is 16 residues. CDR3 in amino acids: CASSIGGARLSSPLHF. For the CDR3, the DNA is TGTGCCAGTAGTATAGGCGGCGCCCGGTTAAGTTCACCCCTCCACTTT. Full variable domain (rest looked up from reference TRBV19 and TRBJ1-6): DGGITQSPKYLFRKEGQNVTLSCEQNLNHDAMYWYRQDPGQGLRLIYYSQIVNDFQKGDIAEGYSVSREKKESFPLTVTSAQKNPTAFYLCASSIGGARLSSPLHFGNGTRLTVT.

This chain links TRBV11-3 with TRBJ1-2; TRBD1 might be the D (5 bases). Germline V CDR1 and CDR2: SGHNT, YENEEA. CDR3 length: 16 residues. V was cut by 5 bases and J by 2 bases, with 18 bases left in between. The CDR3 here is CASSPPGEGANYGYTF. CDR3 coding DNA: TGTGCCAGCAGCCCTCCCGGAGAAGGGGCAAACTATGGCTACACCTTC.

This clone was counted a few times. The chain is built from TRBV27 and TRBJ2-1; 9 positions agree with TRBD2. The CDR3 loop spans 15 amino acids. After removal of 4 bases from V and 4 bases from J, the junction contained 5 bases not matched to a gene. CDR1 and CDR2 from the germline V gene are MNHEY and SMNVEV (reference sequence). Here the CDR3 reads CASSSFSGGYNEQFF. The CDR3 DNA sequence: TGTGCCAGCAGTTCCTTTAGCGGGGGATACAATGAGCAGTTCTTC.

The chain uses TRBV29-1 and TRBJ2-5; D not resolved. The germline V gene encodes CDR1 SQVTM and CDR2 ANQGSEA. The V end was cut by 1 base, the J end by 9 bases, with 9 bases between. CDR3 length: 11 amino acids. The CDR3 region has the DNA TGCAGCGTTGAAGTGCTTGAGGCCCAGTACTTC. This sequence encodes CSVEVLEAQYF.

The V gene is TRBV7-2, the J gene TRBJ2-5, with TRBD2 identical over 9 bases. J was trimmed by 4 bases and V by 1 base; bases with no gene match: 4. CDR3 length: 15 residues. Germline V CDR1 and CDR2: SGHTA, FQGNSA. The CDR3 region has the DNA TGTGCCAGCAGCTTAGGTAGCGGGAGTGGAGAGACCCAGTACTTC. Its protein is CASSLGSGSGETQYF.

The chain combines TRBV5-6 with TRBJ2-7; tentatively, D is TRBD2 (5 bases). Germline assignment: CDR1 SGHDT and CDR2 YYEEEE. This CDR3 comprises 18 residues. V lost 3 bases and J lost 0, with 22 bases in between. The CDR3 region has the DNA TGTGCCAGCAGCTCAGGTACCCGGGGAACATCTCCCTCCTACGAGCAGTACGTC. This sequence encodes CASSSGTRGTSPSYEQYV.